These T cell receptor beta chains were read from a single sample in a study of response to subunit inactivated influenza vaccine. TCRdb reprocessed the RT-PCR reads with MiXCR, giving one entry per CDR3 protein. The sample has more than 250,000 distinct CDR3 sequences, 21% seen once; the top ten hold roughly 10%. This material consisted of PBMCs from blood, taken less than 22 months after vaccination. The receptor set was obtained from a man between 45 and 75 years old who received an inactivated influenza vaccine. Each CDR3 is given with its conserved first and last residue. A D gene is named only where the DNA matches it firmly. Clone sizes are given selectively: once, few, many, or a class where the clone is expanded.

d_call: TRBD1
clone_size: few
cdr3_length: 16
v_call: TRBV28
j_call: TRBJ1-1
cdr3_nt: TGTGCCAGCAGTATACCGGGACAGGTCATGAACACTGAAGCTTTCTTT
cdr3_aa: CASSIPGQVMNTEAFF

d_call: .
clone_size: few
cdr3_length: 12
v_call: TRBV12-3/TRBV12-4
j_call: TRBJ1-2
cdr3_nt: TGTGCCAGCAGTCAGCCGAGCTATGGCTACACCTTC
cdr3_aa: CASSQPSYGYTF

d_call: TRBD1
clone_size: many
cdr3_length: 14
v_call: TRBV4-1
j_call: TRBJ2-1
cdr3_nt: TGCGCCAGCAGCCAATCCGACAGGGTATATGAGAAGTTCTTC
cdr3_aa: CASSQSDRVYEKFF

d_call: .
clone_size: few
cdr3_length: 15
v_call: TRBV5-1
j_call: TRBJ1-2
cdr3_nt: TGCGCCAGCAGCTTCGGGGGGGCAGGTAGAGATGGCTACACCTTC
cdr3_aa: CASSFGGAGRDGYTF

d_call: .
clone_size: .
cdr3_length: 16
v_call: TRBV12-3/TRBV12-4
j_call: TRBJ2-1
cdr3_nt: TGTGCCAGCAGTTTAGACAGGGCCTTAGCCTACAATGAGCAGTTCTTC
cdr3_aa: CASSLDRALAYNEQFF

d_call: .
clone_size: .
cdr3_length: 15
v_call: TRBV15
j_call: TRBJ2-5
cdr3_nt: TGTGCCACCAGCAGATCCCGACTAGTTCAAGAGACCCAGTACTTC
cdr3_aa: CATSRSRLVQETQYF

d_call: .
clone_size: many
cdr3_length: 13
v_call: TRBV20-1
j_call: TRBJ1-6
cdr3_nt: TGCAGTGCGGGAGCGTCCGCCAATTCACCCCTCCACTTT
cdr3_aa: CSAGASANSPLHF

d_call: .
clone_size: many
cdr3_length: 12
v_call: TRBV28
j_call: TRBJ1-2
cdr3_nt: TGTGCCAGCACCGACAGGAACTATGGCTACACCTTC
cdr3_aa: CASTDRNYGYTF

d_call: .
clone_size: .
cdr3_length: 12
v_call: TRBV2
j_call: TRBJ2-1
cdr3_nt: TGTGCCAGCAGCCCTGGACGTTATTCGCAGTTCTTC
cdr3_aa: CASSPGRYSQFF

d_call: .
clone_size: .
cdr3_length: 14
v_call: TRBV19
j_call: TRBJ1-1
cdr3_nt: TGTGCCAGTAGTGCGGACGGAAAGAACACTGAAGCTTTCTTT
cdr3_aa: CASSADGKNTEAFF

d_call: TRBD2
clone_size: .
cdr3_length: 17
v_call: TRBV4-2
j_call: TRBJ2-3
cdr3_nt: TGTGCCAGCAGCCAAGGGTCCAGCGGGGGGGCCCCAGATACGCAGTATTTT
cdr3_aa: CASSQGSSGGAPDTQYF

d_call: .
clone_size: few
cdr3_length: 12
v_call: TRBV5-1
j_call: TRBJ2-1
cdr3_nt: TGCGCCAGCAGCGTAGGGGGCGGGGACGAGTTCTTC
cdr3_aa: CASSVGGGDEFF

d_call: .
clone_size: few
cdr3_length: 13
v_call: TRBV18
j_call: TRBJ1-2
cdr3_nt: TGTGCCAGCTCACCCGGGATGATCTATGGCTACACCTTC
cdr3_aa: CASSPGMIYGYTF

d_call: .
clone_size: .
cdr3_length: 15
v_call: TRBV7-8
j_call: TRBJ1-4
cdr3_nt: TGTGCCAGCAGACCCTTGACGGGGAGTAATGAAAAACTGTTTTTT
cdr3_aa: CASRPLTGSNEKLFF

d_call: TRBD2
clone_size: .
cdr3_length: 16
v_call: TRBV28
j_call: TRBJ2-3
cdr3_nt: TGTGCCAGCACCTCCGCACCCGGGGGGGGCGTAGATACGCAGTATTTT
cdr3_aa: CASTSAPGGGVDTQYF

d_call: .
clone_size: .
cdr3_length: 13
v_call: TRBV5-6
j_call: TRBJ2-1
cdr3_nt: TGTGCCAGCAGCTTACCGCGGGGCAATGAGCAGTTCTTC
cdr3_aa: CASSLPRGNEQFF

d_call: .
clone_size: few
cdr3_length: 14
v_call: TRBV12-3/TRBV12-4
j_call: TRBJ1-3
cdr3_nt: TGTGCCAGCAATCTTGGGGGTTCTGGAAACACCATATATTTT
cdr3_aa: CASNLGGSGNTIYF

d_call: .
clone_size: .
cdr3_length: 12
v_call: TRBV6-1
j_call: TRBJ1-5
cdr3_nt: TGTGCCAGCAGTGAATGGGGTCAGCCCCAGCATTTT
cdr3_aa: CASSEWGQPQHF

d_call: TRBD2
clone_size: few
cdr3_length: 15
v_call: TRBV10-3
j_call: TRBJ2-1
cdr3_nt: TGTGCCATCAGTGAGTCACTAGCGGGAGAATATGAGCAGTTCTTC
cdr3_aa: CAISESLAGEYEQFF

d_call: .
clone_size: few
cdr3_length: 16
v_call: TRBV7-8
j_call: TRBJ2-1
cdr3_nt: TGTGCCAGCAGCTCCTGGGCGGACAGCTCCTACAATGAGCAGTTCTTC
cdr3_aa: CASSSWADSSYNEQFF

d_call: .
clone_size: few
cdr3_length: 16
v_call: TRBV6-2/TRBV6-3
j_call: TRBJ1-1
cdr3_nt: TGTGCCAGCAGTTACGGATGGTCTACCCTGAACACTGAAGCTTTCTTT
cdr3_aa: CASSYGWSTLNTEAFF

d_call: .
clone_size: .
cdr3_length: 16
v_call: TRBV6-5
j_call: TRBJ1-1
cdr3_nt: TGTGCCAGCAGTTACTCGGTGGGGGCGATGAACACTGAAGCTTTCTTT
cdr3_aa: CASSYSVGAMNTEAFF

d_call: .
clone_size: .
cdr3_length: 14
v_call: TRBV29-1
j_call: TRBJ2-2
cdr3_nt: TGCAGCGCCGGTCTCAGGGGAGGCACCGGGGAGCTGTTTTTT
cdr3_aa: CSAGLRGGTGELFF

d_call: .
clone_size: .
cdr3_length: 15
v_call: TRBV12-3/TRBV12-4
j_call: TRBJ1-2
cdr3_nt: TGTGCCAGCAGTTTAGGACTCCCCGACGGGGGAGGCTACACCTTC
cdr3_aa: CASSLGLPDGGGYTF

d_call: .
clone_size: few
cdr3_length: 16
v_call: TRBV7-6
j_call: TRBJ1-6
cdr3_nt: TGTGCCAGCAGCTTACGAGAGGCGAGGAATAATTCACCCCTCCACTTT
cdr3_aa: CASSLREARNNSPLHF

d_call: .
clone_size: .
cdr3_length: 17
v_call: TRBV7-9
j_call: TRBJ1-1
cdr3_nt: TGTGCCAGCAGCTTAGTGCGGGGATGGGGGGGAAGAACTGAAGCTTTCTTT
cdr3_aa: CASSLVRGWGGRTEAFF

d_call: .
clone_size: .
cdr3_length: 17
v_call: TRBV5-1
j_call: TRBJ1-5
cdr3_nt: TGCGCCAGCAGCTTGGCCCCGTGGGGCCGGCGGTCTCAGCCCCAGCATTTT
cdr3_aa: CASSLAPWGRRSQPQHF

d_call: TRBD2
clone_size: .
cdr3_length: 16
v_call: TRBV10-2
j_call: TRBJ2-3
cdr3_nt: TGCGCCAGCAGTGGGCCCCAGCGGGAGGGCAGGTATACGCAGTATTTT
cdr3_aa: CASSGPQREGRYTQYF

d_call: TRBD2
clone_size: .
cdr3_length: 15
v_call: TRBV9
j_call: TRBJ2-2
cdr3_nt: TGTGCCAGCAGCGTAGGCGGCGGGAGTAGTCGGGAGCTGTTTTTT
cdr3_aa: CASSVGGGSSRELFF

d_call: .
clone_size: few
cdr3_length: 14
v_call: TRBV5-1
j_call: TRBJ2-4
cdr3_nt: TGCGCCAGCAGTGATTGGGGGTCCAAAAACATTCAGTACTTC
cdr3_aa: CASSDWGSKNIQYF

d_call: TRBD1
clone_size: .
cdr3_length: 15
v_call: TRBV19
j_call: TRBJ2-2
cdr3_nt: TGTGCCAGTTCTAGGACAGGACTGAACACCGGGGAGCTGTTTTTT
cdr3_aa: CASSRTGLNTGELFF

d_call: .
clone_size: few
cdr3_length: 15
v_call: TRBV19
j_call: TRBJ1-2
cdr3_nt: TGTGCCAGTAGTACCTACAGGGAAGGTAAACATGGCTACACCTTC
cdr3_aa: CASSTYREGKHGYTF

d_call: TRBD1
clone_size: .
cdr3_length: 14
v_call: TRBV7-6
j_call: TRBJ1-1
cdr3_nt: TGTGCCAGCAGCTCAACAGGGGTCAACACTGAAGCTTTATTT
cdr3_aa: CASSSTGVNTEALF

d_call: .
clone_size: many
cdr3_length: 12
v_call: TRBV20-1
j_call: TRBJ1-2
cdr3_nt: TGCAGTGCTAGAGATAGGGGGTATGGCTACACCTTC
cdr3_aa: CSARDRGYGYTF

d_call: TRBD1
clone_size: .
cdr3_length: 16
v_call: TRBV28
j_call: TRBJ1-1
cdr3_nt: TGTGCCAGCAGTCCCCGGACAGGGAGACGTGGGACTGAAGCTTTCTTT
cdr3_aa: CASSPRTGRRGTEAFF